A single sample gave rise to the 27 T cell receptor beta chains below, sequenced in a study of T-cell memory formation after mild COVID-19. From the 5' RACE reads, TCRdb called clonotypes with MiXCR, one entry per CDR3 protein. The repertoire consists of about 350,000 distinct CDR3 sequences, with approximately 15% occurring once and the leading ten covering 20% to 25%. Sequenced sample: PBMCs or a T cell subset sorted from them (not recorded which). The receptors stem from a man aged 18 to 35 who had mild COVID-19 (a few samples of this study predate the infection). Cell type and time point are not known.

This clonotype was detected once. The chain carries TRBV4-3 and TRBJ2-5; possibly TRBD2 for D (6 bases). V was pared by 4 bases and J by 7 bases, with 19 bases between. CDR3 length: 15 amino acids. The germline CDR1 and CDR2 sequences are LGHNA and YSLEER. CDR3 region: CASSPAGGDGGTQYF. For the CDR3, the DNA is TGCGCCAGCAGCCCGGCCGGCGGGGACGGCGGGACCCAGTACTTC.

CDR3: CASSNMNDGYEQYV. In DNA form, the CDR3 reads TGTGCCAGCAGTAACATGAACGACGGCTACGAGCAGTACGTC. The gene calls are TRBV5-6 and TRBJ2-7, with D uncertain. The germline V gene has CDR1 SGHDT and CDR2 YYEEEE. The CDR3 covers 14 residues. Trimming took off 5 bases at V and 3 bases at J, with 15 bases between the two ends.

In DNA, the CDR3 is TGCAGTGCTACGGTCTCTGGAAACACCATATATTTT. Amino acid sequence: CSATVSGNTIYF. This chain connects TRBV20-1 to TRBJ1-3; no firm D call. Germline V gives CDR1 DFQATT, CDR2 SNEGSKA (reference sequence). The length of the CDR3 is 12 residues. Trimming shortened V by 4 bases and J by 0 bases, and 4 bases separated the two germline ends.

The chain employs TRBV27 and TRBJ1-5; 8 bases match TRBD1. The V segment lost 6 bases and the J segment 0 bases; nucleotides outside the gene matches: 10. The CDR3 totals 17 residues. In germline, CDR1 is MNHEY, CDR2 SMNVEV (reference sequence). CDR3 in DNA: TGTGCCAGCAGAGGACAGGGTTTGGGGTATAGCAATCAGCCCCAGCATTTT. This translates into CASRGQGLGYSNQPQHF.

V and J are TRBV20-1 and TRBJ1-6; 10 bases map to TRBD1. V dropped 6 bases and J dropped 4; count of bases not matched to a gene: 3. The CDR3 is 14 residues long. CDR1 is DFQATT, CDR2 SNEGSKA, per germline (reference sequence). CDR3 DNA sequence: TGCAGTGCGGGACAGGGGACTTATAATTCACCCCTCCACTTT. Protein: CSAGQGTYNSPLHF.

The J gene is TRBJ2-7, the V gene TRBV20-1; 10 bases map to TRBD1. V shed 2 bases and J 5 bases; nucleotides not matched to a gene: 3. Germline CDR1 reads DFQATT; CDR2 reads SNEGSKA (reference sequence). This CDR3 is built from 13 residues. CDR3 loop: CSARTGQGNEQYF. As DNA, the CDR3 is TGCAGTGCTAGAACGGGACAGGGGAACGAGCAGTACTTC.

This clonotype has a handful of counts. This chain uses TRBV7-3 with TRBJ2-1; no clear D. Trimming took 1 base from V and 9 from J, leaving 10 bases between them. The CDR3 is 13 residues long. CDR1 is SGHTA and CDR2 is FQGTGA in the germline V gene. The CDR3: CASSLRVMSEQFF. Here the CDR3 DNA reads TGTGCCAGCAGCTTAAGAGTTATGTCTGAGCAGTTCTTC.

This clonotype was detected only a few times. This chain joins TRBV12-3 or TRBV12-4 and TRBJ1-2; D unclear. The CDR3 runs to 14 residues. The germline V and J ends were trimmed by 3 bases and 6 bases, with 14 bases remaining between them. CDR3 DNA: TGTGCCAGCAGTTTCCCGGGAGGTGGGCATGGCTACACCTTC. This sequence encodes CASSFPGGGHGYTF.

The table lists this clonotype with a few counts. The chain joins TRBV5-4 to TRBJ2-7; 7 bases line up with TRBD2. CDR1 and CDR2 from the germline V gene are SGHNT and YYREEE (reference sequence). The V and J ends lost 0 bases and 6 bases, in that order; junction bases with no gene match: 3. CDR3 length: 13 amino acids. The CDR3 protein is CASSLGGEGEQYV. CDR3 bases: TGTGCCAGCAGCTTGGGAGGGGAGGGCGAGCAGTACGTC.

V usage is TRBV6-5 and J usage is TRBJ2-7, with D maybe TRBD1 (5 bases). CDR1 and CDR2 (germline): MNHEY, SVGAGI. V was trimmed by 2 bases and J by 5 bases, leaving 13 bases between them. The CDR3 is 14 residues long. The CDR3 DNA follows: TGTGCCAGCAGTTACGTCCCAGGGCCCAACGAGCAGTACTTC. Its translation is CASSYVPGPNEQYF.

This chain connects TRBV4-1 to TRBJ1-2, with a weak D call TRBD1 (5 bases). V gave up 2 bases and J gave up 3 bases, with 13 bases separating them. The CDR3 sequence is 15 residues long. Germline V gives CDR1 MGHRA, CDR2 YSYEKL. CDR3 sequence (DNA): TGCGCCAGCAGCCAACCGCAGGGTTTCGACTATGGCTACACCTTC. It is translated as CASSQPQGFDYGYTF.

There are a few counts of this clonotype. This chain connects TRBV5-1 to TRBJ1-6; D gene ambiguous. The CDR3 is made up of 15 amino acids. Deletions cut 1 base from V and 4 bases from J, with 9 bases between. Germline V lookup: CDR1 SGHRS, CDR2 YFSETQ. The CDR3 loop reads CASSLTREYNSPLHF. The CDR3 DNA follows: TGCGCCAGCAGCTTGACGAGGGAGTATAATTCACCCCTCCACTTT.

The CDR3 nucleotides read TGTGCCAGCAGCCCCCGGGACAGGGGGACCGCTGAAGCTTTCTTT. This translates into CASSPRDRGTAEAFF. The J gene is TRBJ1-1, the V gene TRBV3-1; 11 positions match TRBD1. CDR3 length: 15 amino acids. J lost 6 bases, V lost 4 bases, and 7 bases had no gene match. CDR1 and CDR2 (germline): LGHDT, YNNKEL (reference sequence). The full variable domain, rest sourced from reference TRBV3-1 and TRBJ1-1, is DTAVSQTPKYLVTQMGNDKSIKCEQNLGHDTMYWYKQDSKKFLKIMFSYNNKELIINETVPNRFSPKSPDKAHLNLHINSLELGDSAVYFCASSPRDRGTAEAFFGQGTRLTVV.

This clonotype was counted between two and nine times. This chain uses TRBV11-2 with TRBJ2-5, with 10 positions matching TRBD2. CDR1 and CDR2 (germline): SGHAT, FQNNGV. Trimming removed 2 bases from V and 4 bases from J; junction bases left unmatched: 4. CDR3 length equals 15 residues. DNA for the CDR3: TGTGCCAGCAGCTTAACAGCGGGGGGGACAGAGACCCAGTACTTC. This translates into CASSLTAGGTETQYF.

This clonotype appeared a few times. V and J are TRBV11-2 and TRBJ2-3; TRBD1 matches 8 bases. CDR1 SGHAT and CDR2 FQNNGV come from the germline V gene. Trimming at V came to 3 bases and at J to 1 base, leaving 6 bases not matched to a gene. There are 16 residues in the CDR3. The CDR3 here is CASSLSGGSGTDTQYF. The DNA for the CDR3 is TGTGCCAGCAGCTTGTCAGGGGGCAGCGGCACAGATACGCAGTATTTT.

The rearrangement uses TRBV12-3 or TRBV12-4 and TRBJ1-1; no reliable D call. V lost 5 bases to trimming and J lost 4 bases, with 17 bases between them. This CDR3 comprises 15 residues. CDR3 nucleotide sequence: TGTGCCAGCAGTCATCCGGGCCCCCCTACCACTGAAGCTTTCTTT. Its translation: CASSHPGPPTTEAFF.

This clonotype was found many times. The chain recombines TRBV28 with TRBJ1-6, with D possibly being TRBD1 (5 bases). The CDR3 has 15 amino acids. V dropped 6 bases and J dropped 9 bases, with 18 bases sitting between them. Germline lookup yields CDR1 MDHEN and CDR2 SYDVKM. The CDR3 nucleotides are TGTGCCAGCAGCCCAGAGCCCGGGGGAGCTTCACCCCTCCACTTT. Its protein is CASSPEPGGASPLHF.

This clonotype appeared many times. The chain is built from TRBV4-3 and TRBJ1-6; D is undetermined. V lost 4 bases and J lost 0, with 13 bases in between. The CDR3 contains 17 residues. Germline CDR1 is LGHNA and CDR2 is YSLEER. The CDR3 DNA reads TGCGCCAGCAGCCCTGCTTCGGCAAACTCCTATAATTCACCCCTCCACTTT. This gives the protein CASSPASANSYNSPLHF.

The rearrangement joins TRBV9 to TRBJ1-5, with D possibly being TRBD1 (5 bases). The germline V gene encodes CDR1 SGDLS and CDR2 YYNGEE. The V gene lost 4 bases and the J gene lost 3 bases, with 8 bases spanning the gap. This CDR3 comprises 13 residues. In DNA form, the CDR3 reads TGTGCCAGCAGCTTTGGACACAATCAGCCCCAGCATTTT. The encoded protein is CASSFGHNQPQHF.

The chain uses TRBV5-1 and TRBJ2-4; the match to TRBD1 covers 9 bases. J gave up 9 bases and V 4 bases, and 8 bases lay outside the gene matches. CDR3 length equals 14 residues. Germline CDR1 and CDR2: SGHRS and YFSETQ. The CDR3 DNA is TGCGCCAGCAGCCCGGGACAGGGAGGTTCCATTCAGTACTTC. It translates to CASSPGQGGSIQYF. Variable domain in full (rest from reference TRBV5-1 and TRBJ2-4): KAGVTQTPRYLIKTRGQQVTLSCSPISGHRSVSWYQQTPGQGLQFLFEYFSETQRNKGNFPGRFSGRQFSNSRSEMNVSTLELGDSALYLCASSPGQGGSIQYFGAGTRLSVL.

This clonotype was seen repeatedly, ten times or more. This sequence joins TRBV15 and TRBJ2-1; 9 bases are a match to TRBD2. Germline V gene data show CDR1 as LNHNV and CDR2 as YYDKDF (reference sequence). The CDR3 consists of 16 residues. V dropped 0 bases and J dropped 7; count of bases not matched to a gene: 7. The CDR3 region is CATSRDWASGANEQFF. The CDR3 coding sequence is TGTGCCACCAGCAGAGATTGGGCTAGCGGGGCAAATGAGCAGTTCTTC.

This clonotype occurred a few times. This sequence joins TRBV5-1 and TRBJ1-2; 7 bases match TRBD1. Germline loops: CDR1 SGHRS, CDR2 YFSETQ. V was clipped by 0 bases and J by 3 bases; unmatched bases: 8. The length of the CDR3 is 16 residues. The CDR3 region has the DNA TGCGCCAGCAGCTTGGCCGCTCCACAGGGGCACTATGGCTACACCTTC. This translates into CASSLAAPQGHYGYTF.

There are many counts of this clonotype. The V and J genes are TRBV12-3 or TRBV12-4 and TRBJ1-5; D remains unclear. Between the trimmed V and J ends, which lost 3 bases and 2 bases, there was a span of 17 bases. The CDR3 extends over 17 amino acids. CDR3 sequence: CASSLRSIVGGNQPQHF. The CDR3 bases are TGTGCCAGCAGTTTGAGATCGATCGTTGGCGGCAATCAGCCCCAGCATTTT.

The CDR3 region is CASSFGPGGYEQYF. The CDR3 coding sequence is TGCGCCAGCAGTTTTGGGCCGGGGGGCTACGAGCAGTACTTC. The chain carries TRBV5-1 and TRBJ2-7; 7 bases map to TRBD2. The CDR3 loop spans 14 amino acids. V gave up 5 bases and J gave up 3 bases; unmatched junction bases: 8. Germline lookup yields CDR1 SGHRS and CDR2 YFSETQ. The full variable domain, rest sourced from reference TRBV5-1 and TRBJ2-7, is KAGVTQTPRYLIKTRGQQVTLSCSPISGHRSVSWYQQTPGQGLQFLFEYFSETQRNKGNFPGRFSGRQFSNSRSEMNVSTLELGDSALYLCASSFGPGGYEQYFGPGTRLTVT.

In this sample, this clonotype turned up a few times. V usage is TRBV29-1 and J usage is TRBJ2-5, with D unclear. This CDR3 region has 15 residues. Trimming took off 1 base at V and 1 base at J, with 13 bases between the two ends. Germline V CDR1 and CDR2: SQVTM, ANQGSEA. Here the CDR3 DNA reads TGCAGCGTTGAAGGTCTCCCTCCCATCCAAGAGACCCAGTACTTC. Amino acids: CSVEGLPPIQETQYF. Looking up the rest from reference TRBV29-1 and TRBJ2-5 gives the full variable domain: SAVISQKPSRDICQRGTSLTIQCQVDSQVTMMFWYRQQPGQSLTLIATANQGSEATYESGFVIDKFPISRPNLTFSTLTVSNMSPEDSSIYLCSVEGLPPIQETQYFGPGTRLLVL.

The chain has TRBV23-1 and TRBJ2-3; 9 nucleotides match TRBD1. TRBV23-1 is assigned to the ORF class and has an uncertain function. Trimming took 8 bases from V and 3 from J; bases not matched to a gene: 9. This CDR3 region has 15 residues. The CDR3 reads CASPTLQGATDTQYF. CDR3 DNA: TGCGCCAGCCCCACACTACAGGGGGCGACAGATACGCAGTATTTT.

This clonotype was counted a few times. This chain uses TRBV20-1 with TRBJ2-7, with D perhaps assigned TRBD1 or TRBD2 (5 bases each). V gave up 6 bases and J gave up 0 bases, with 15 bases separating them. The CDR3 runs to 14 residues. The germline V gene encodes CDR1 DFQATT and CDR2 SNEGSKA (reference sequence). CDR3 amino acids: CSAIGSGSSYEQYV. The DNA for the CDR3 is TGCAGTGCCATCGGGTCAGGGAGCTCCTACGAGCAGTACGTC.